Included here is one T cell receptor beta chain sequence, with context. CDR3 size: 16 residues. V lost 6 bases, J lost 0 bases, and 4 bases stayed unmatched. Per the germline V gene, CDR1 is KGHDR and CDR2 is SFDVKD. In the study's own analysis: Estimation of nucleated cell counts was performed using reference gene primer amplification. Generated by immunoSEQ multiplex PCR, the TCRdb table keeps only in-frame clones and is missing some. Clone size and V and J calls were adopted from that table, with D and trimming inferred from the DNA. The table has roughly 97,000 clones, more than 80% seen once; the top ten hold under 30%. The data originate from a study of blood T cell repertoires in COVID-19. Turning to the study itself: Specimens from acute and convalescent COVID-19 originated in the United States, Italy and Spain. The cDNA or gDNA used as material had been derived from T cells, B-cell-depleted T cells, or PBMCs.

The chain couples TRBV24-1 to TRBJ2-2, with 9 nucleotides matching TRBD2. This TCR derives from a man between 60 and 70 years old with acute or convalescent COVID-19. Sequenced: peripheral blood. Written as DNA, the CDR3 is TGTGCCACCAGTTCCCCTAGCGGGACGAACACCGGGGAGCTGTTTTTT. Residues: CATSSPSGTNTGELFF.